What follows describes a single T cell receptor beta chain. Using immunoSEQ multiplex PCR, the repertoire was profiled, and TCRdb retains in-frame clones only, with some absent. The sample lists over 50,000 clones, roughly 86% occurring once. This sample stems from a study of blood T cell repertoires in COVID-19. Looking at the study overall: Whether acute or convalescent, the COVID-19 samples came from the United States, Italy and Spain. PBMCs, B-cell-depleted T cells, or T cells were the source of the cDNA or gDNA that made up the material.

CDR1 SEHNR and CDR2 FQNEAQ come from the germline V gene (reference sequence). CDR3 length: 14 residues. Germline trimming cut 3 bases from V and 2 bases from J; bases unmatched to any gene: 3. The chain couples TRBV7-9 to TRBJ2-5, with 7 positions matching TRBD2. Sequenced sample: peripheral blood. This clonotype was sampled from a man aged 55 to 70 with acute or convalescent COVID-19. The CDR3 loop reads CASSFTGGQETQYF. The DNA for the CDR3 is TGTGCCAGCAGCTTCACCGGGGGGCAAGAGACCCAGTACTTC.